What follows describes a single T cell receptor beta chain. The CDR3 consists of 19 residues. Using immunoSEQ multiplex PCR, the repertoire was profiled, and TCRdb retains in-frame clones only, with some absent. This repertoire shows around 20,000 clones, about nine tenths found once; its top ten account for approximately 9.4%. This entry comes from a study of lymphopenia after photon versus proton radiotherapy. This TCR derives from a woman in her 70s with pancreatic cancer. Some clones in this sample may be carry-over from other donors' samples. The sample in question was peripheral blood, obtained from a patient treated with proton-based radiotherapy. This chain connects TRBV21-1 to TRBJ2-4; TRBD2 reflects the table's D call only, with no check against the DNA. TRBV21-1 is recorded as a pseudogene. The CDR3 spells CASSKALHLAALAKNIQYF. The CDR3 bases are TGTGCCAGCAGCAAAGCGCTTCACTTAGCGGCTCTAGCCAAAAACATTCAGTACTTC.